These 18 T cell receptor beta chains were sequenced from one sample in a study of blood T cell repertoires in COVID-19. The method was immunoSEQ multiplex PCR; TCRdb's version includes in-frame clones alone and lacks a portion of them. The data show about 300,000 clones, 80% to 90% seen once. The specimen sequenced was peripheral blood. The receptors stem from a woman aged 40-49 years who had recovered from COVID-19.

This chain links TRBV19 with TRBJ2-7, with D perhaps TRBD2 (6 bases). This CDR3 comprises 15 residues. The V gene's germline CDR1 is LNHDA and CDR2 SQIVND (reference sequence). Trimming shortened V by 1 base and J by 1 base, and 11 bases separated the two germline ends. In DNA form, the CDR3 reads TGTGCCAGTAGTATAGTAGGAGGGGTTTCCTACGAGCAGTACTTC. Translated, it gives CASSIVGGVSYEQYF.

The count of this clone is one. The chain recombines TRBV13 with TRBJ1-1, with 9 bases identical to TRBD1. V lost 5 bases and J lost 5; bases outside the gene matches: 6. The CDR3 sequence is 14 residues long. In germline, CDR1 is PRHDT, CDR2 FYEKMQ (reference sequence). This chain's CDR3 is CASSLSDRGTEAFF. As DNA, the CDR3 is TGTGCCAGCAGCCTCTCGGACAGGGGTACTGAAGCTTTCTTT.

This chain links TRBV19 with TRBJ1-1; 9 nucleotides match TRBD1. This CDR3 comprises 13 residues. Germline V lookup: CDR1 LNHDA, CDR2 SQIVND (reference sequence). J lost 4 bases, V lost 3 bases, and 0 bases had no gene match. The CDR3 protein is CASSMGQGTEAFF. The CDR3 DNA sequence: TGTGCCAGTAGTATGGGACAGGGCACTGAAGCTTTCTTT.

The chain recombines TRBV10-3 with TRBJ2-2, with TRBD1 matching 11 bases. V shed 4 bases and J 3 bases; nucleotides not matched to a gene: 10. Per the germline V gene, CDR1 is ENHRY and CDR2 is SYGVKD. This CDR3 is 18 amino acids long. The CDR3 nucleotides read TGTGCCATCAGTGTGGGGACAGGGGGAAGAGGGGACACCGGGGAGCTGTTTTTT. Its translation: CAISVGTGGRGDTGELFF.

The chain uses TRBV2 and TRBJ2-7, with a tentative D call TRBD2 (6 bases). The CDR3 is 13 amino acids. The V gene's germline CDR1 is SNHLY and CDR2 FYNNEI. Trimming shortened V by 11 bases and J by 1 base, and 15 bases separated the two germline ends. CDR3 residues: CAAAGGLSYEQYF. The CDR3 DNA sequence: TGTGCCGCGGCCGGGGGTCTATCCTACGAGCAGTACTTC. Full variable domain (missing parts from reference TRBV2 and TRBJ2-7): EPEVTQTPSHQVTQMGQEVILRCVPISNHLYFYWYRQILGQKVEFLVSFYNNEISEKSEIFDDQFSVERPDGSNFTLKIRSTKLEDSAMYFCAAAGGLSYEQYFGPGTRLTVT.

The chain combines TRBV6-6 with TRBJ1-2; 8 positions agree with TRBD1. The J segment lost 0 bases and the V segment lost 5 bases, leaving 14 bases of the junction unmatched. CDR1 MNHNY and CDR2 SVGAGI come from the germline V gene (reference sequence). CDR3 size: 18 residues. This CDR3 is CASSRRDRNLLTNYGYTF. CDR3 sequence (DNA): TGTGCCAGCAGTCGAAGGGACAGGAACCTTCTAACTAACTATGGCTACACCTTC.

The chain uses TRBV5-1 and TRBJ1-1; unclear D gene. The CDR3 totals 13 residues. Germline CDR1 SGHRS, CDR2 YFSETQ. V shed 5 bases and J shed 1 base, with 9 bases lying between them. The CDR3 DNA follows: TGCGCCAGCAGTACAGACCCGAACACTGAAGCTTTCTTT. It codes for CASSTDPNTEAFF. Together with reference TRBV5-1 and TRBJ1-1, the CDR3 gives the full variable domain: KAGVTQTPRYLIKTRGQQVTLSCSPISGHRSVSWYQQTPGQGLQFLFEYFSETQRNKGNFPGRFSGRQFSNSRSEMNVSTLELGDSALYLCASSTDPNTEAFFGQGTRLTVV.

This clone was counted only a few times. For the CDR3, the DNA is TGTGCCAGCAGCTTAGATGCGGGGAACACTGAAGCTTTCTTT. It translates to CASSLDAGNTEAFF. This chain connects TRBV7-9 to TRBJ1-1; the D is unclear. Germline V gives CDR1 SEHNR, CDR2 FQNEAQ (reference sequence). Trimming stripped 1 base from V and 1 base from J, with 7 bases between. The CDR3 totals 14 residues.

The CDR3 DNA is TGTGCCACCAGTGACCCAGGGAGCGGGGGCACAGATACGCAGTATTTT. Its protein product is CATSDPGSGGTDTQYF. V usage is TRBV24-1 and J usage is TRBJ2-3; 7 bases are shared with TRBD2. CDR1 and CDR2 from the germline V gene are KGHDR and SFDVKD. The CDR3 runs to 16 residues. V dropped 4 bases and J dropped 1; count of bases not matched to a gene: 7.

CDR3 loop: CSVTPDFNTGELFF. The CDR3 nucleotides read TGCAGCGTCACACCCGATTTTAACACCGGGGAGCTGTTTTTT. The chain uses TRBV29-1 and TRBJ2-2; D unresolved. The CDR3 runs to 14 residues. CDR1 SQVTM and CDR2 ANQGSEA come from the germline V gene. V shed 6 bases and J shed 2 bases, with 13 bases lying between them.

The V gene is TRBV7-9, the J gene TRBJ1-3; D call uncertain. The CDR3 runs to 15 residues. In germline, CDR1 is SEHNR, CDR2 FQNEAQ (reference sequence). Trimming removed 5 bases at V and 13 bases at J, with 24 bases between. CDR3 DNA sequence: TGTGCCAGCAGCCAACTAGTGGGTGCACCCGCCCCAATATATTTT. Residues: CASSQLVGAPAPIYF.

In its sample, this clone was seen once. This sequence joins TRBV2 and TRBJ1-1, with a tentative D call TRBD1 (5 bases). The length of the CDR3 is 14 residues. The ends were cut back, 6 bases at V and 7 bases at J, with 18 bases in the middle. The germline gives CDR1 SNHLY, CDR2 FYNNEI. The CDR3 is CASSAWGGWSEAFF. Written as DNA, the CDR3 is TGTGCCAGCAGCGCCTGGGGGGGTTGGAGTGAAGCTTTCTTT.

This clone was recorded once. The J gene is TRBJ1-2, the V gene TRBV27; TRBD1 is a possible D gene (5 bases). The V and J ends lost 2 bases and 6 bases respectively, with 13 bases between them. CDR1 is MNHEY, CDR2 SMNVEV, per germline (reference sequence). This CDR3 comprises 14 residues. CDR3 region: CASSLRRQTDGYTF. CDR3 DNA sequence: TGTGCCAGCAGTTTAAGGCGGCAGACAGATGGCTACACCTTC.

The V gene is TRBV5-4, the J gene TRBJ1-2; weak D call: TRBD1 (6 bases). CDR3 length equals 11 residues. Germline V gene sequence: CDR1 SGHNT, CDR2 YYREEE (reference sequence). With 4 bases removed from V and 8 bases from J, the gap between germline ends came to 9 bases. In nucleotides, the CDR3 is TGTGCCAGCAGCCAACAGGGCGGCTACACCTTC. Encoded protein: CASSQQGGYTF.

The V gene is TRBV9, the J gene TRBJ2-3, with 14 bases aligning to TRBD2. Per germline, CDR1 SGDLS and CDR2 YYNGEE. The CDR3 length is 19 residues. The V and J ends lost 0 bases and 3 bases, in that order; junction bases with no gene match: 9. The CDR3 DNA sequence: TGTGCCAGCAGCGTAGCCCCCGTGACTAGCGGGGGGGTTACAGATACGCAGTATTTT. Its protein product is CASSVAPVTSGGVTDTQYF.

This clone occurred once. The chain recombines TRBV6-5 with TRBJ1-1, with D possibly TRBD1 on 6 matching bases. V gave up 6 bases and J gave up 0 bases, with 8 bases separating them. This CDR3 spans 13 amino acids. The V gene's germline CDR1 is MNHEY and CDR2 SVGAGI. The CDR3 loop reads CASRGHLNTEAFF. Written as DNA, the CDR3 is TGTGCCAGCAGGGGACACTTGAACACTGAAGCTTTCTTT.

The chain is built from TRBV19 and TRBJ1-1; the D gene is possibly TRBD1 (5 bases). The CDR3 is 14 amino acids. V was trimmed by 3 bases and J by 2 bases, leaving 10 bases between them. Germline CDR1 LNHDA, CDR2 SQIVND (reference sequence). DNA for the CDR3: TGTGCCAGTAGTATCTGGGGCGAAAACACTGAAGCTTTCTTT. Amino acid sequence: CASSIWGENTEAFF. Full variable domain (outside the CDR3, taken from reference TRBV19 and TRBJ1-1): DGGITQSPKYLFRKEGQNVTLSCEQNLNHDAMYWYRQDPGQGLRLIYYSQIVNDFQKGDIAEGYSVSREKKESFPLTVTSAQKNPTAFYLCASSIWGENTEAFFGQGTRLTVV.

This clone was observed a few times. The V call is TRBV11-2, the J call TRBJ2-5, with D tentatively TRBD1 (5 bases). Deletions cut 4 bases from V and 1 base from J, with 10 bases between. This CDR3 spans 14 amino acids. Per germline, CDR1 SGHAT and CDR2 FQNNGV. Here the CDR3 DNA reads TGTGCCAGCAGCTCCCGACAGCCCCAAGAGACCCAGTACTTC. Its protein is CASSSRQPQETQYF. Variable domain in full (rest from reference TRBV11-2 and TRBJ2-5): EAGVAQSPRYKIIEKRQSVAFWCNPISGHATLYWYQQILGQGPKLLIQFQNNGVVDDSQLPKDRFSAERLKGVDSTLKIQPAKLEDSAVYLCASSSRQPQETQYFGPGTRLLVL.